This T cell receptor beta chain was sequenced during a study of PD-1 blockade in classical Hodgkin lymphoma. Clones were sequenced by immunoSEQ multiplex PCR, and TCRdb holds only the in-frame ones, with some missing. The sample lists about 110,000 clones; 70% to 90% were seen once. V dropped 3 bases and J dropped 5 bases, with 14 bases sitting between them. In germline, CDR1 is MNHEY, CDR2 SMNVEV (reference sequence). The CDR3 is made up of 14 amino acids. All patients relapsed after autologous stem cell transplantation, and brentuximab vedotin exposure varied. The chain combines TRBV27 with TRBJ2-7; D is possibly TRBD2 (6 bases). This clonotype was obtained from a human donor with classical Hodgkin lymphoma. Sample: peripheral blood mononuclear cells (PBMCs), taken before the second cycle of nivolumab. For the CDR3, the DNA is TGTGCCAGCAGTTTCGGGCGGGGTATCAACGAGCAGTACTTC. This sequence encodes CASSFGRGINEQYF.